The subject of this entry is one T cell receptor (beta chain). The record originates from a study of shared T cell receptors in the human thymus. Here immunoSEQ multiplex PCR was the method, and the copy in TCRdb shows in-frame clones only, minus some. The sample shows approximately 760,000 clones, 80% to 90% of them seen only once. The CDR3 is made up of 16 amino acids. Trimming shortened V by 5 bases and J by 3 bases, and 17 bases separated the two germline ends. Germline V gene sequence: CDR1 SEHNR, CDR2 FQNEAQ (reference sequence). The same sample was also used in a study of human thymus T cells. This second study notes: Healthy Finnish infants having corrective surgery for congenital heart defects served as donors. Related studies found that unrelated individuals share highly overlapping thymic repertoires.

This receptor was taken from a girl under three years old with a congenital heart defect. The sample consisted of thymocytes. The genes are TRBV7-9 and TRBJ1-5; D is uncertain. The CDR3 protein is CASSPRPKENNQPQHF. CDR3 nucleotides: TGTGCCAGCAGCCCCCGACCGAAGGAGAACAATCAGCCCCAGCATTTT. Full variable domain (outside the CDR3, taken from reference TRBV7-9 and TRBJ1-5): DTGVSQNPRHKITKRGQNVTFRCDPISEHNRLYWYRQTLGQGPEFLTYFQNEAQLEKSRLLSDRFSAERPKGSFSTLEIQRTEQGDSAMYLCASSPRPKENNQPQHFGDGTRLSIL.